This passage covers 8 T cell receptor beta chains from one sample sequenced in a study of shared clonotypes between healthy human individuals. TCRdb keeps only in-frame clones here, not all; method: immunoSEQ multiplex PCR. The data show over 950,000 clones, 60% to 85% seen once. The sample taken for sequencing was memory CD4+ T cells from PBMCs. Documented subset: CD45RA-negative fraction. The receptors were gathered from a young man in good health. Some clones in this sample may be carry-over from other donors' samples.

V and J are TRBV6-5 and TRBJ2-7, with TRBD1 matching 11 bases. The trim removed 7 bases at V and 6 bases at J, leaving 11 bases unmatched. The CDR3 consists of 15 residues. The germline V gene has CDR1 MNHEY and CDR2 SVGAGI. CDR3 loop: CASTDRGPSLAEQYF. As DNA, the CDR3 is TGTGCCAGCACGGACAGGGGGCCGTCCCTGGCCGAGCAGTACTTC.

The chain carries TRBV5-4 and TRBJ1-1; weak D call: TRBD1 (6 bases). Germline V gene data show CDR1 as SGHNT and CDR2 as YYREEE (reference sequence). Trimming took off 4 bases at V and 2 bases at J, with 12 bases between the two ends. This CDR3 has 14 residues. The CDR3 here is CASSPGQSNTEAFF. DNA for the CDR3: TGTGCCAGCAGCCCGGGACAATCAAACACTGAAGCTTTCTTT.

The CDR3 DNA follows: TGTGCCAGCAGTGCGCGGGGGTACACTGAAGCTTTCTTT. It encodes CASSARGYTEAFF. V is TRBV2 and J is TRBJ1-1; D perhaps matches TRBD1 (5 bases). The germline V and J ends were trimmed by 4 bases and 3 bases, with 9 bases remaining between them. The CDR3 is 13 amino acids. From germline, CDR1 is SNHLY and CDR2 FYNNEI.

Only one count was recorded for this clone. The chain's CDR3 is CASSGVGLAGDSLLDEQFF. In nucleotides, the CDR3 is TGTGCCAGCAGTGGAGTTGGACTAGCGGGAGACTCCCTCCTCGATGAGCAGTTCTTC. This chain joins TRBV28 and TRBJ2-1; TRBD2 matches at 13 bases. The CDR3 loop spans 19 amino acids. With V trimmed by 5 bases and J by 8 bases, 18 bases remained unmatched. CDR1 is MDHEN, CDR2 SYDVKM, per germline.

This clone showed up just once. This chain links TRBV7-2 with TRBJ2-1; D possibly corresponds to TRBD2 (6 bases). CDR1 and CDR2 from the germline V gene are SGHTA and FQGNSA. This CDR3 has 16 amino acids. Trimming removed 2 bases from V and 5 bases from J, with 16 bases in between. CDR3 DNA: TGTGCCAGCAGCTTAAGAATAGCGGCTCCAAACAATGAGCAGTTCTTC. It specifies CASSLRIAAPNNEQFF. Looking up the rest from reference TRBV7-2 and TRBJ2-1 gives the full variable domain: GAGVSQSPSNKVTEKGKDVELRCDPISGHTALYWYRQSLGQGLEFLIYFQGNSAPDKSGLPSDRFSAERTGGSVSTLTIQRTQQEDSAVYLCASSLRIAAPNNEQFFGPGTRLTVL.

This chain connects TRBV10-3 to TRBJ2-7, with 12 bases aligning to TRBD1. Germline CDR1 ENHRY, CDR2 SYGVKD. The CDR3 contains 15 residues. V lost 0 bases and J lost 7; bases outside the gene matches: 4. For the CDR3, the DNA is TGTGCCATCAGTGAGTCGTGGGACAGGGGGCCGGAGCAGTACTTC. Its translation is CAISESWDRGPEQYF.

V usage is TRBV25-1 and J usage is TRBJ2-2; D call uncertain. V gave up 6 bases and J gave up 5 bases, with 7 bases separating them. Germline V gives CDR1 MGHDK, CDR2 SYGVNS. The CDR3 consists of 12 residues. DNA for the CDR3: TGTGCCAGCAGCACGCAGACCGGGGAGCTGTTTTTT. Its protein product is CASSTQTGELFF.

This chain's CDR3 is CASSRGHGNTGELFF. For the CDR3, the DNA is TGTGCCAGCAGCCGCGGACACGGGAACACCGGGGAGCTGTTTTTT. This chain uses TRBV7-2 with TRBJ2-2; tentative D call: TRBD1 (5 bases). Trimming took off 5 bases at V and 1 base at J, with 11 bases between the two ends. The CDR3 length is 15 residues. Germline V lookup: CDR1 SGHTA, CDR2 FQGNSA.